Below, 30 T cell receptor beta chains from the same sample are listed, as sequenced in a study of blood T cell repertoires in COVID-19 (dated by TCRdb to 2019 to 2021). Library preparation was by the immunoSEQ multiplex PCR assay. TCRdb mirrors the immuneACCESS table, restricted to in-frame sequences. Some clones are absent from its copies; in checked studies, under half trace to an unresolved V gene, and the reason for the others is unknown. The sample profile shows hundreds of thousands of clones; roughly 88% of them were found once. The top ten clones comprise roughly 1.9% of the sample. The sample comprised PBMCs or T cells enriched from blood (not recorded which). These receptor sequences come from a woman aged 45-59 years who had recovered from COVID-19.

V is TRBV6-5 and J is TRBJ2-3; 10 bases agree with TRBD1. Trimming took 7 bases from V and 3 from J; bases not matched to a gene: 7. Germline CDR1 is MNHEY and CDR2 is SVGAGI. This CDR3 comprises 15 residues. CDR3 coding DNA: TGTGCCAGCACTAGGACAGGGGGAAGGACAGATACGCAGTATTTT. Its protein product is CASTRTGGRTDTQYF.

This clone was recorded once. The junction does not match germline at one end; this may be a read error. The gene calls are TRBV7-7 and TRBJ2-1, with a possible D match to TRBD1 (6 bases). Germline V gene data show CDR1 as SSHAT and CDR2 as FNYEAQ (reference sequence). This CDR3 has 15 amino acids. CDR3 region: CASSLDSLFYNEQFF. In DNA form, the CDR3 reads TGTGCTAGCAGCTTGGACAGCCTTTTCTACAATGAGCAGTTCTTC.

This clone has just one count. This rearrangement joins TRBV14 to TRBJ2-7; the match to TRBD1 covers 10 bases. J was trimmed by 0 bases and V by 5 bases; bases with no gene match: 10. CDR3 length equals 17 residues. In germline, CDR1 is SGHDN, CDR2 FVKESK. The CDR3 is CASSEAGTGAFSYEQYF. The CDR3 DNA is TGTGCCAGCAGCGAAGCGGGGACAGGGGCCTTCTCCTACGAGCAGTACTTC.

V gene TRBV12-5 combines with J gene TRBJ1-1, with 9 nucleotides matching TRBD1. CDR1 LGHNT and CDR2 FRNRAP come from the germline V gene. Trimming at V came to 7 bases and at J to 7 bases, leaving 7 bases not matched to a gene. This CDR3 contains 13 residues. The chain's CDR3 is CASDLTGGGEAFF. CDR3 sequence (DNA): TGTGCTAGTGACTTGACAGGGGGGGGTGAAGCTTTCTTT.

This clone was found a few times. The rearrangement joins TRBV6-2 or TRBV6-3 to TRBJ2-3; 11 positions match TRBD2. The CDR3 runs to 17 residues. The germline V gene has CDR1 MNHEY and CDR2 SVGEGT. Germline trimming cut 4 bases from V and 2 bases from J; bases unmatched to any gene: 8. The CDR3 coding sequence is TGTGCCAGCAGTTTTGGGACTAGCGGAGGCGCCACAGATACGCAGTATTTT. Translated, it gives CASSFGTSGGATDTQYF.

This clone was counted only a few times. The chain has TRBV5-1 and TRBJ2-7, with D tentatively TRBD2 (5 bases). V was clipped by 0 bases and J by 3 bases, with 16 bases between them. The CDR3 covers 16 residues. Germline V CDR1 and CDR2: SGHRS, YFSETQ. Here the CDR3 reads CASSLALRGWDYEQYF. The CDR3 DNA follows: TGCGCCAGCAGCTTGGCCCTCCGAGGGTGGGACTACGAGCAGTACTTC.

This chain joins TRBV4-1 and TRBJ1-2; 8 bases align to TRBD1. The CDR3 length is 15 residues. Germline loops: CDR1 MGHRA, CDR2 YSYEKL. The J segment lost 5 bases and the V segment lost 4 bases, leaving 9 bases of the junction unmatched. The CDR3 nucleotides read TGCGCCAGCAGCCTCACTTTGACAGGGGATTATGGCTACACCTTC. It specifies CASSLTLTGDYGYTF.

V usage is TRBV6-5 and J usage is TRBJ2-4; 8 bases map to TRBD1. V gave up 6 bases and J gave up 1 base; unmatched junction bases: 5. The germline V gene has CDR1 MNHEY and CDR2 SVGAGI. This CDR3 has 15 amino acids. CDR3 DNA: TGTGCCAGCAGAAACAGGGGGGCGGCCAAAAACATTCAGTACTTC. The encoded protein is CASRNRGAAKNIQYF.

The chain couples TRBV18 to TRBJ2-7; 8 nucleotides align to TRBD1. Germline values: CDR1 KGHSH, CDR2 LQKENI. The CDR3 consists of 15 residues. The J segment lost 0 bases and the V segment lost 2 bases, leaving 3 bases of the junction unmatched. The CDR3 DNA sequence: TGTGCCAGCTCACCAACTACAGGGGGCTCCTACGAGCAGTACTTC. Translated, it gives CASSPTTGGSYEQYF.

In DNA form, the CDR3 reads TGTGCCAGCAGGCCTCCGGGACTAGCGGGAGCCGGGGAGCTGTTTTTT. This encodes CASRPPGLAGAGELFF. The chain uses TRBV9 and TRBJ2-2, with 14 bases identical to TRBD2. The CDR3 consists of 16 residues. Germline V gene lookup returns CDR1 SGDLS and CDR2 YYNGEE. V lost 5 bases to trimming and J lost 6 bases; unmatched junction nucleotides: 6.

V gene TRBV27 combines with J gene TRBJ2-7; TRBD1 matches at 9 bases. This CDR3 is 14 amino acids long. With 7 bases clipped from V and 5 bases from J, the junction kept 9 bases outside the gene matches. CDR1 MNHEY and CDR2 SMNVEV come from the germline V gene (reference sequence). The CDR3 sequence is CASTPRTGDDEQYF. The CDR3 region has the DNA TGTGCCAGCACTCCGAGGACAGGGGACGACGAGCAGTACTTC.

This chain links TRBV30 with TRBJ1-2; D possibly corresponds to TRBD1 (5 bases). Deletions cut 0 bases from V and 5 bases from J, with 13 bases between. The CDR3 contains 14 residues. From germline, CDR1 is GTSNPN and CDR2 SVGIG (reference sequence). CDR3 DNA: TGTGCCTGGAGTGTACCGTGGGGGACTTATGGCTACACCTTC. Translating it yields CAWSVPWGTYGYTF. The full variable domain, completed using reference TRBV30 and TRBJ1-2, is SQTIHQWPATLVQPVGSPLSLECTVEGTSNPNLYWYRQAAGRGLQLLFYSVGIGQISSEVPQNLSASRPQDRQFILSSKKLLLSDSGFYLCAWSVPWGTYGYTFGSGTRLTVV.

The J gene is TRBJ1-2, the V gene TRBV7-2; D not certain. Germline CDR1 reads SGHTA; CDR2 reads FQGNSA. The V and J ends lost 1 base and 2 bases respectively, with 8 bases between them. The CDR3 is 14 residues long. The CDR3 sequence is CASSLDANNYGYTF. The DNA for the CDR3 is TGTGCCAGCAGCTTAGACGCGAACAACTATGGCTACACCTTC.

The chain uses TRBV27 and TRBJ2-7, with 12 nucleotides matching TRBD2. CDR3 length equals 15 residues. V lost 4 bases, J lost 5 bases, and 6 bases stayed unmatched. Per germline, CDR1 MNHEY and CDR2 SMNVEV (reference sequence). The CDR3 bases are TGTGCCAGCAGTTCTCGGACTAGCGGGGTCCACGAGCAGTACTTC. Encoded protein: CASSSRTSGVHEQYF.

The genes are TRBV18 and TRBJ2-4, with TRBD2 as a possible D gene (6 bases). V gave up 5 bases and J gave up 8 bases, with 28 bases separating them. The CDR3 is 18 amino acids. The germline CDR1 and CDR2 sequences are KGHSH and LQKENI. The CDR3 DNA is TGTGCCAGCTCATCGGGTCGTCAACGGGGGAGTTTTGGAGACATTCAGTACTTC. It specifies CASSSGRQRGSFGDIQYF.

The sample holds a few counts of this clone. V and J are TRBV7-2 and TRBJ2-7, with TRBD2 identical over 8 bases. Unmatched junction bases numbered 9, after V lost 3 bases and J lost 5 bases. The V gene's germline CDR1 is SGHTA and CDR2 FQGNSA. This CDR3 comprises 15 residues. DNA for the CDR3: TGTGCCAGCAGCTTCCAGAGCGGGAGAGGCGACGAGCAGTACTTC. Translating gives CASSFQSGRGDEQYF. The full variable domain, its missing parts supplied by reference TRBV7-2 and TRBJ2-7, is GAGVSQSPSNKVTEKGKDVELRCDPISGHTALYWYRQSLGQGLEFLIYFQGNSAPDKSGLPSDRFSAERTGGSVSTLTIQRTQQEDSAVYLCASSFQSGRGDEQYFGPGTRLTVT.

About this clone: An end of the junction differs from the germline gene, which may be a read error. Written as DNA, the CDR3 is TGTGCCAGCAGACCACCGGGAGACAAGCTTTTTTTT. It is translated as CASRPPGDKLFF. The chain uses TRBV28 and TRBJ1-1; D is undetermined. The V gene's germline CDR1 is MDHEN and CDR2 SYDVKM. CDR3 length: 12 amino acids. The full variable domain, in which reference TRBV28 and TRBJ1-1 provide the parts outside the CDR3, is DVKVTQSSRYLVKRTGEKVFLECVQDMDHENMFWYRQDPGLGLRLIYFSYDVKMKEKGDIPEGYSVSREKKERFSLILESASTNQTSMYLCASRPPGDKLFFGQGTRLTVV.

This clone was picked up one time. The V gene is TRBV5-8, the J gene TRBJ2-7; 11 positions match TRBD1. V trimming: 3 bases; J trimming: 5 bases; junction bases outside the gene matches: 4. This CDR3 is built from 14 residues. Germline assignment: CDR1 SGHTS and CDR2 YDEGEE. The CDR3 DNA follows: TGTGCCAGCAGCTCGGACAGGGGGCGGGACGAGCAGTACTTC. Translation: CASSSDRGRDEQYF.

In its sample, this clone was seen once. The V call is TRBV7-6, the J call TRBJ1-6, with 8 bases lining up with TRBD1. Germline CDR1 is SGHVS and CDR2 is FNYEAQ. Losses at the gene ends were 1 base for V and 9 bases for J; bases not matched to a gene: 11. There are 17 residues in the CDR3. DNA of the CDR3: TGTGCCAGCAGCTTAGGAACTAGAGGACAGGGAGGTTCACCCCTCCACTTT. It codes for CASSLGTRGQGGSPLHF.

This sequence joins TRBV5-6 and TRBJ2-7, with D maybe TRBD2 (6 bases). The CDR3 is made up of 14 amino acids. V was clipped by 6 bases and J by 7 bases, with 20 bases between them. Germline V gene lookup returns CDR1 SGHDT and CDR2 YYEEEE. In nucleotides, the CDR3 is TGTGCCAGCACCTTTGGAGGGCGGGAAAGGGAGCAGTACTTC. It is translated as CASTFGGREREQYF.

This chain links TRBV5-1 with TRBJ2-5, with a weak D call TRBD2 (6 bases). V gave up 4 bases and J gave up 7 bases, with 17 bases separating them. The CDR3 contains 14 residues. Germline V gene sequence: CDR1 SGHRS, CDR2 YFSETQ. The CDR3, as DNA: TGCGCCAGCAGCCCCGGGACGGCGGGGAGGACCCAGTACTTC. This translates into CASSPGTAGRTQYF.

The chain has TRBV5-1 and TRBJ2-1; 10 bases are a match to TRBD2. Germline V gene data show CDR1 as SGHRS and CDR2 as YFSETQ. The CDR3 is 17 residues long. The V segment lost 0 bases and the J segment 7 bases; nucleotides outside the gene matches: 10. CDR3 in DNA: TGCGCCAGCAGCTTGGCGTCTAGCGGGAGTCGTAAAAATGAGCAGTTCTTC. Its protein product is CASSLASSGSRKNEQFF.

CDR3 nucleotide sequence: TGTGCCAGCAGCTTAGCTCTGCGACAGGGGGCAGATACGCAGTATTTT. It is translated as CASSLALRQGADTQYF. The chain joins TRBV7-6 to TRBJ2-3; 9 positions agree with TRBD1. The germline V gene has CDR1 SGHVS and CDR2 FNYEAQ. The trim removed 0 bases at V and 4 bases at J, leaving 5 bases unmatched. CDR3 length: 16 amino acids.

The chain uses TRBV19 and TRBJ1-1; a possible D gene is TRBD1 (6 bases). The CDR3 is made up of 15 amino acids. Germline V gene data show CDR1 as LNHDA and CDR2 as SQIVND (reference sequence). Trimming shortened V by 5 bases and J by 1 base, and 14 bases separated the two germline ends. The CDR3 here is CASSPIGQTNTEAFF. CDR3 nucleotide sequence: TGTGCCAGTAGTCCTATAGGACAGACGAACACTGAAGCTTTCTTT.

The V call is TRBV7-8, the J call TRBJ2-5; unclear D gene. The germline V gene encodes CDR1 SGHVS and CDR2 FQNEAQ. CDR3 size: 17 residues. Trimming took 2 bases from V and 2 from J, leaving 18 bases between them. CDR3 DNA: TGTGCCAGCAGCTTATTTGTGGCATCCGAATTACAAGAGACCCAGTACTTC. The encoded protein is CASSLFVASELQETQYF.

This chain joins TRBV6-4 and TRBJ2-1; TRBD2 matches at 10 bases. The germline V gene has CDR1 MRHNA and CDR2 SNTAGT. The trim removed 3 bases at V and 4 bases at J, leaving 3 bases unmatched. This CDR3 is 15 amino acids long. As DNA, the CDR3 is TGTGCCAGCAGTGAAGCGGGAGGGGCGTACAATGAGCAGTTCTTC. This translates into CASSEAGGAYNEQFF.

The chain links TRBV15 to TRBJ1-4; 7 bases line up with TRBD1. V shed 0 bases and J 15 bases; nucleotides not matched to a gene: 13. Germline assignment: CDR1 LNHNV and CDR2 YYDKDF (reference sequence). CDR3 length equals 15 residues. The CDR3 sequence is CATSRDPLQDRLVFF. The DNA of the CDR3 is TGTGCCACCAGCAGAGACCCTTTACAGGACAGGTTGGTGTTTTTT.

The rearrangement uses TRBV30 and TRBJ1-2; D may be TRBD1 (6 bases). CDR3 length: 13 amino acids. V dropped 5 bases and J dropped 4 bases, with 14 bases sitting between them. Germline V gene lookup returns CDR1 GTSNPN and CDR2 SVGIG (reference sequence). CDR3 coding DNA: TGTGCCTGGTCCACAGGGCTCACCTATGGCTACACCTTC. It specifies CAWSTGLTYGYTF. The full variable domain, in which reference TRBV30 and TRBJ1-2 provide the parts outside the CDR3, is SQTIHQWPATLVQPVGSPLSLECTVEGTSNPNLYWYRQAAGRGLQLLFYSVGIGQISSEVPQNLSASRPQDRQFILSSKKLLLSDSGFYLCAWSTGLTYGYTFGSGTRLTVV.

The genes are TRBV7-8 and TRBJ1-4, with D perhaps matching TRBD1 (6 bases). This CDR3 has 14 residues. The germline V and J ends were trimmed by 2 bases and 8 bases, with 12 bases remaining between them. The germline gives CDR1 SGHVS, CDR2 FQNEAQ. Here the CDR3 reads CASSLPQGSEKLFF. CDR3 DNA sequence: TGTGCCAGCAGCTTACCACAGGGCTCGGAAAAACTGTTTTTT.

This chain links TRBV19 with TRBJ1-2; 8 bases align to TRBD1. This CDR3 is 16 amino acids long. Germline V gene lookup returns CDR1 LNHDA and CDR2 SQIVND (reference sequence). The V and J ends lost 5 bases and 4 bases, in that order; junction bases with no gene match: 12. CDR3 amino acids: CASSASRTGQAYGYTF. The CDR3 DNA follows: TGTGCCAGTAGTGCCTCCCGGACGGGACAGGCCTATGGCTACACCTTC.